Listed here are 30 T cell receptor beta chains from one sample, sequenced in a study of beta chain features in type 1 diabetes. The authors reverse transcribed all of the isolated RNA, so sequencing captured expressed TCRB transcripts. Data came from immunoSEQ multiplex PCR; TCRdb stores just in-frame clones and leaves some out. The table records some 410,000 clones, 10% to 12% of them present only once. Sequencing was performed on naive CD4+ T cells from blood. The receptors shown here come from a woman aged 18-29 years in good health.

This clone has just a few counts. This rearrangement joins TRBV14 to TRBJ2-3; D may be TRBD1 (5 bases). Trimming removed 2 bases at V and 10 bases at J, with 16 bases between. The CDR3 runs 14 residues. The germline CDR1 and CDR2 sequences are SGHDN and FVKESK. As DNA, the CDR3 is TGTGCCAGCAGCCAACAACAGGATATGTTGCCGCAGTATTTT. This translates into CASSQQQDMLPQYF.

The chain links TRBV11-3 to TRBJ2-1; D gene unclear. The CDR3 runs to 11 residues. Germline lookup yields CDR1 SGHNT and CDR2 YENEEA. Trimming took off 8 bases at V and 8 bases at J, with 10 bases between the two ends. The CDR3 loop is CASGDLYEQFF. The CDR3 region has the DNA TGTGCCAGCGGTGATCTGTATGAGCAGTTCTTC.

The V and J genes are TRBV28 and TRBJ1-2, with unresolved D. Germline loops: CDR1 MDHEN, CDR2 SYDVKM. CDR3 length: 13 amino acids. V was shortened by 6 bases and J by 4 bases, with 12 bases between the two germline ends. This CDR3 reads CASSTGVRYGYTF. The CDR3 DNA sequence: TGTGCCAGCAGCACCGGGGTTCGCTATGGCTACACCTTC.

The chain carries TRBV4-2 and TRBJ2-5; TRBD2 is a possible D gene (5 bases). Per the germline V gene, CDR1 is LGHNA and CDR2 is YNFKEQ. This CDR3 contains 15 residues. The V and J ends lost 3 bases and 2 bases respectively, with 13 bases between them. CDR3 nucleotide sequence: TGTGCCAGCAGCCAGGAGACTACTCGGCAAGAGACCCAGTACTTC. Translating gives CASSQETTRQETQYF.

The chain is built from TRBV7-9 and TRBJ2-5; tentatively, D is TRBD1 (5 bases). V was cut by 2 bases and J by 3 bases, with 13 bases left in between. The CDR3 spans 15 residues. Germline values: CDR1 SEHNR, CDR2 FQNEAQ (reference sequence). CDR3 nucleotide sequence: TGTGCCAGCAGCTTACAGGGAAGGCCAGAAGAGACCCAGTACTTC. Its protein product is CASSLQGRPEETQYF.

This clone was counted a few times. The chain joins TRBV28 to TRBJ2-5, with 14 bases identical to TRBD2. With V trimmed by 6 bases and J by 1 base, 7 bases remained unmatched. The CDR3 is 17 residues long. Germline V gene data show CDR1 as MDHEN and CDR2 as SYDVKM. The CDR3 spells CASRPRGLAGGQETQYF. The CDR3 DNA is TGTGCCAGCAGACCTCGAGGACTAGCGGGGGGCCAAGAGACCCAGTACTTC.

In its sample, this clone was seen a few times. The V call is TRBV14, the J call TRBJ2-2; D uncertain. CDR3 length: 17 residues. Germline values: CDR1 SGHDN, CDR2 FVKESK. V was cut by 0 bases and J by 4 bases, with 15 bases left in between. CDR3 in DNA: TGTGCCAGCAGCCAAGAATGGCCAGCTCCCAGCACCGGGGAGCTGTTTTTT. Residues: CASSQEWPAPSTGELFF.

This clone was found a few times. This chain links TRBV7-2 with TRBJ2-5; D not certain. The V gene's germline CDR1 is SGHTA and CDR2 FQGNSA. There are 12 residues in the CDR3. With 5 bases removed from V and 5 bases from J, the gap between germline ends came to 9 bases. CDR3: CASSPTRETQYF. CDR3 in DNA: TGTGCCAGCAGCCCCACGAGGGAGACCCAGTACTTC.

V and J are TRBV6-6 and TRBJ2-4; the match to TRBD1 covers 8 bases. This CDR3 is built from 15 residues. The V gene end was trimmed by 2 bases and the J gene end by 6 bases; junction bases not matched to a gene: 6. The germline gives CDR1 MNHNY, CDR2 SVGAGI (reference sequence). The CDR3: CASSYQQGAGNIQYF. CDR3 sequence (DNA): TGTGCCAGCAGTTACCAGCAGGGGGCGGGAAACATTCAGTACTTC.

V is TRBV11-2 and J is TRBJ2-1; D might be TRBD1 (6 bases). Germline V CDR1 and CDR2: SGHAT, FQNNGV. Trimming took 1 base from V and 7 from J, leaving 11 bases between them. The length of the CDR3 is 14 residues. The CDR3 is CASSLGTATNEQFF. As DNA, the CDR3 is TGTGCCAGCAGCTTAGGGACAGCTACAAATGAGCAGTTCTTC.

This clone was observed a few times. The chain has TRBV6-4 and TRBJ1-4; D gene ambiguous. The germline CDR1 and CDR2 sequences are MRHNA and SNTAGT. The V end lost 7 bases, the J end lost 0 bases, and 15 bases lay between the germline ends. This CDR3 spans 16 amino acids. The CDR3 loop reads CASTHPGVATNEKLFF. DNA of the CDR3: TGTGCCAGCACACATCCTGGGGTTGCAACTAATGAAAAACTGTTTTTT.

This clone was picked up many times. This chain joins TRBV30 and TRBJ2-7; 7 positions agree with TRBD1. The junction had 7 bases not matched to a gene; V was cut back by 3 bases and J by 2 bases. Germline V gene data show CDR1 as GTSNPN and CDR2 as SVGIG (reference sequence). The CDR3 has 14 amino acids. This chain's CDR3 is CAWRGTGAAYEQYF. DNA for the CDR3: TGTGCCTGGAGGGGAACAGGGGCGGCCTACGAGCAGTACTTC.

This clone was seen more than once but under ten times. The chain links TRBV5-4 to TRBJ2-3; D perhaps matches TRBD2 (6 bases). The germline V gene encodes CDR1 SGHNT and CDR2 YYREEE (reference sequence). The V gene lost 1 base and the J gene lost 2 bases, with 14 bases spanning the gap. The CDR3 loop spans 16 amino acids. DNA of the CDR3: TGTGCCAGCAGCTTGAGGGCCGCGGGGTCCACAGATACGCAGTATTTT. It is translated as CASSLRAAGSTDTQYF.

This clone was seen a handful of times. This sequence joins TRBV14 and TRBJ1-4; no definite D call. This CDR3 is built from 13 residues. Trimming cost V 2 bases and J 5 bases, with 6 bases left between them. The germline gives CDR1 SGHDN, CDR2 FVKESK. CDR3 in amino acids: CASSQRINEKLFF. The CDR3 region has the DNA TGTGCCAGCAGCCAACGTATAAATGAAAAACTGTTTTTT.

There are a few counts of this clone. At the DNA level, this CDR3 is encoded by other sequences in the same sample as well. The CDR3 is CSARGSETQYF. The CDR3 nucleotides read TGCAGTGCTAGGGGGTCAGAGACCCAGTACTTC. The chain combines TRBV20-1 with TRBJ2-5, with no clear D. The ends were cut back, 3 bases at V and 4 bases at J, with 6 bases in the middle. The CDR3 contains 11 residues. Germline V gives CDR1 DFQATT, CDR2 SNEGSKA (reference sequence).

This rearrangement joins TRBV7-3 to TRBJ2-2; TRBD1 matches 8 bases. The CDR3 totals 16 residues. Germline V gene sequence: CDR1 SGHTA, CDR2 FQGTGA. With V trimmed by 2 bases and J by 1 base, 3 bases remained unmatched. The CDR3 protein is CASSLPGQVNTGELFF. CDR3 nucleotide sequence: TGTGCCAGCAGCTTACCGGGACAGGTGAACACCGGGGAGCTGTTTTTT.

J is TRBJ2-5 and V is TRBV5-4; the D gene is possibly TRBD1 (5 bases). Germline CDR1 and CDR2: SGHNT and YYREEE (reference sequence). Trimming stripped 7 bases from V and 5 bases from J, with 9 bases between. This CDR3 contains 11 residues. The chain's CDR3 is CASAYRETQYF. CDR3 DNA sequence: TGTGCCAGCGCGTACAGGGAGACCCAGTACTTC. The complete variable domain, with remaining parts taken from reference TRBV5-4 and TRBJ2-5, reads ETGVTQSPTHLIKTRGQQVTLRCSSQSGHNTVSWYQQALGQGPQFIFQYYREEENGRGNFPPRFSGLQFPNYSSELNVNALELDDSALYLCASAYRETQYFGPGTRLLVL.

The V gene is TRBV15, the J gene TRBJ1-6; no clear D gene. There are 14 residues in the CDR3. V lost 3 bases and J lost 8, with 11 bases in between. Germline V CDR1 and CDR2: LNHNV, YYDKDF (reference sequence). Here the CDR3 reads CATSRGFDHSPLHF. The CDR3 DNA reads TGTGCCACCAGCAGGGGATTTGACCATTCACCCCTCCACTTT. The full variable domain, in which reference TRBV15 and TRBJ1-6 provide the parts outside the CDR3, is DAMVIQNPRYQVTQFGKPVTLSCSQTLNHNVMYWYQQKSSQAPKLLFHYYDKDFNNEADTPDNFQSRRPNTSFCFLDIRSPGLGDTAMYLCATSRGFDHSPLHFGNGTRLTVT.

This clone was counted only a few times. The chain carries TRBV5-5 and TRBJ2-1; no firm D call. CDR1 is SGHKS and CDR2 is YYEKEE in the germline V gene (reference sequence). This CDR3 region has 12 residues. Trimming removed 0 bases at V and 6 bases at J, with 4 bases between. The CDR3 sequence: CASSLEFNEQFF. The CDR3 DNA reads as TGTGCCAGCAGCTTGGAATTCAATGAGCAGTTCTTC.

This clone was picked up a small number of times. This sequence joins TRBV7-2 and TRBJ2-3; perhaps TRBD2 as D (6 bases). The CDR3 has 15 residues. V was trimmed by 2 bases and J by 4 bases, leaving 13 bases between them. Looked up from germline, CDR1 is SGHTA and CDR2 is FQGNSA. CDR3: CASSLQAGRPDTQYF. CDR3 sequence (DNA): TGTGCCAGCAGCTTACAGGCGGGGAGACCAGATACGCAGTATTTT.

This clone showed up just a few times. The gene calls are TRBV28 and TRBJ2-1, with 8 bases lining up with TRBD2. V shed 3 bases and J 7 bases; nucleotides not matched to a gene: 5. The length of the CDR3 is 14 residues. Germline-derived CDR1 and CDR2 are MDHEN and SYDVKM. The CDR3 DNA follows: TGTGCCAGCAGTTTTTCGGGGGGGCGGAATGAGCAGTTCTTC. It yields the protein CASSFSGGRNEQFF.

The chain employs TRBV10-3 and TRBJ1-3, with a possible D match to TRBD1 (5 bases). Trimming cost V 3 bases and J 2 bases, with 8 bases left between them. Per germline, CDR1 ENHRY and CDR2 SYGVKD. The length of the CDR3 is 14 residues. The CDR3 DNA follows: TGTGCCATCAGTGACAGGGTGGCTGGAAACACCATATATTTT. It encodes CAISDRVAGNTIYF.

CDR3 sequence: CASSQEYGSGLYEQYF. Here the CDR3 DNA reads TGTGCCAGCAGCCAAGAGTACGGTAGCGGGCTCTACGAGCAGTACTTC. V gene TRBV4-2 combines with J gene TRBJ2-7; 7 bases line up with TRBD2. The CDR3 length is 16 residues. V lost 0 bases, J lost 3 bases, and 8 bases stayed unmatched. Germline V gene sequence: CDR1 LGHNA, CDR2 YNFKEQ.

This rearrangement joins TRBV29-1 to TRBJ2-5; D perhaps matches TRBD2 (6 bases). Trimming removed 8 bases at V and 1 base at J, with 14 bases between. This CDR3 is 13 amino acids long. Germline CDR1 SQVTM, CDR2 ANQGSEA. The CDR3 DNA sequence: TGCAGCTTACGCCGGGACTTCCAAGAGACCCAGTACTTC. This translates into CSLRRDFQETQYF.

The rearrangement links TRBV23-1 to TRBJ2-7, with D uncertain. TRBV23-1 is sorted into the ORF group, with uncertain function. The CDR3 totals 16 residues. V shed 4 bases and J shed 2 bases, with 18 bases lying between them. The CDR3, as DNA: TGCGCCAGCAGTCTACGGCTACCCGGCGAGCCCTACGAGCAGTACTTC. It yields the protein CASSLRLPGEPYEQYF.

The chain employs TRBV28 and TRBJ2-1; no clear D gene. The length of the CDR3 is 11 residues. Germline V gene lookup returns CDR1 MDHEN and CDR2 SYDVKM. V lost 4 bases and J lost 13, with 11 bases in between. This CDR3 reads CASSSRTNQFF. In DNA form, the CDR3 reads TGTGCCAGCAGTTCTCGGACCAATCAGTTCTTC.

This clone was observed a single time. This chain links TRBV9 with TRBJ2-1; 7 nucleotides match TRBD2. The CDR3 covers 15 residues. J lost 2 bases, V lost 4 bases, and 6 bases had no gene match. CDR1 and CDR2 (germline): SGDLS, YYNGEE. The CDR3 here is CASSKLANTYNEQFF. The CDR3 nucleotides are TGTGCCAGCAGCAAACTAGCGAATACCTACAATGAGCAGTTCTTC.

The rearrangement joins TRBV9 to TRBJ2-5, with TRBD2 as a possible D gene (6 bases). The CDR3 loop spans 14 amino acids. Trimming cost V 4 bases and J 7 bases, with 17 bases left between them. Looked up from germline, CDR1 is SGDLS and CDR2 is YYNGEE. This CDR3 reads CASSTNGGLWTQYF. In nucleotides, the CDR3 is TGTGCCAGCAGCACCAACGGAGGGTTGTGGACCCAGTACTTC.

The chain uses TRBV5-1 and TRBJ1-2; 7 nucleotides agree with TRBD1. Per the germline V gene, CDR1 is SGHRS and CDR2 is YFSETQ. The CDR3 has 12 residues. The ends lost 4 bases at V and 3 bases at J; junction bases unmatched: 0. As DNA, the CDR3 is TGCGCCAGCAGCGGACAGGACTATGGCTACACCTTC. This translates into CASSGQDYGYTF. Looking up the rest from reference TRBV5-1 and TRBJ1-2 gives the full variable domain: KAGVTQTPRYLIKTRGQQVTLSCSPISGHRSVSWYQQTPGQGLQFLFEYFSETQRNKGNFPGRFSGRQFSNSRSEMNVSTLELGDSALYLCASSGQDYGYTFGSGTRLTVV.

The rearrangement links TRBV30 to TRBJ2-1, with 7 bases identical to TRBD2. The CDR3 contains 14 residues. Germline loops: CDR1 GTSNPN, CDR2 SVGIG (reference sequence). J was trimmed by 9 bases and V by 3 bases; bases with no gene match: 11. The CDR3 nucleotides read TGTGCCTGGAGCCGGGACTATTCCTCGGTTGAGCAGTTCTTC. Its protein product is CAWSRDYSSVEQFF.